This T cell receptor beta chain came from a study of graft-versus-host responses after intestinal transplantation. Responders that carried the CFSE label, about 200,000 of them, were plated with about 200,000 irradiated, violet-dye-labeled stimulator cells. The CDR3 is 16 amino acids. Trimming pared 8 bases from V and 1 base from J, leaving 21 bases between. Germline loops: CDR1 SNHLY, CDR2 FYNNEI. Data came from immunoSEQ multiplex PCR; TCRdb stores just in-frame clones and leaves some out. The sample holds 7,400 or so clones, around 30% seen once. The receptor comes from a human patient who received an intestinal transplant. The genes are TRBV2 and TRBJ2-7; D is perhaps TRBD2 (6 bases). The sample consisted of alloreactive CD8+ T cells from a mixed lymphocyte reaction culture, taken before intestinal transplant. Subset noted: CFSE-low proliferating T cells sorted from approximately six-day pre-transplant mixed lymphocyte reaction (GvH or HvG direction). The CDR3 protein is CASDPVGSGLSYEQYF. The CDR3 region has the DNA TGTGCCAGCGACCCAGTTGGTAGCGGTCTTTCCTACGAGCAGTACTTC.